These 9 T cell receptor beta chains share one sample of origin, sequenced in a study of control samples from healthy donors and cancer patients. Method: immunoSEQ multiplex PCR; TCRdb's copy keeps in-frame clones and lacks some. The sample holds fewer than 30,000 clones, around 87% seen once. Material for sequencing was PBMCs. The receptors here all came from a woman aged 40 to 49 with lung cancer.

V gene TRBV6-2 or TRBV6-3 combines with J gene TRBJ2-7, with TRBD1 matching over 7 bases. The germline gives CDR1 MNHEY, CDR2 SVGEGT. The junction had 9 bases not matched to a gene; V was cut back by 6 bases and J by 7 bases. The CDR3 covers 13 residues. CDR3 residues: CASSPGTAIEQYF. For the CDR3, the DNA is TGTGCCAGCAGCCCCGGGACAGCGATTGAGCAGTACTTC.

The CDR3: CASSDGRGQLLGNYGYTF. Here the CDR3 DNA reads TGTGCCAGCAGTGATGGCAGGGGTCAACTCCTAGGGAACTATGGCTACACCTTC. The chain has TRBV25-1 and TRBJ1-2, with a possible D match to TRBD1 (6 bases). The V end was cut by 3 bases, the J end by 2 bases, with 22 bases between. The CDR3 sequence is 18 residues long. Germline V gives CDR1 MGHDK, CDR2 SYGVNS.

The chain has TRBV7-8 and TRBJ2-3; 14 bases are a match to TRBD2. The V segment lost 3 bases and the J segment 4 bases; nucleotides outside the gene matches: 3. Germline CDR1 SGHVS, CDR2 FQNEAQ. This CDR3 has 16 residues. CDR3: CASSLAGLAGADTQYF. CDR3 nucleotides: TGTGCCAGCAGCTTGGCGGGACTAGCGGGGGCAGATACGCAGTATTTT.

This clone was picked up one time. J is TRBJ2-1 and V is TRBV7-9; D is unresolved. V was cut by 2 bases and J by 7 bases, with 6 bases left in between. Germline values: CDR1 SEHNR, CDR2 FQNEAQ (reference sequence). The CDR3 has 12 residues. The CDR3 here is CASSLSVNEQFF. As DNA, the CDR3 is TGTGCCAGCAGCTTAAGTGTGAATGAGCAGTTCTTC.

The genes are TRBV7-3 and TRBJ1-2, with TRBD1 matching 7 bases. CDR1 is SGHTA and CDR2 is FQGTGA in the germline V gene. J lost 2 bases, V lost 0 bases, and 6 bases had no gene match. This CDR3 has 16 amino acids. As DNA, the CDR3 is TGTGCCAGCAGCTTAACGGGGGACAGAAAAAACTATGGCTACACCTTC. This codes for CASSLTGDRKNYGYTF.

This clone was picked up one time. The rearrangement joins TRBV24-1 to TRBJ2-3; no reliable D call. The CDR3 consists of 13 residues. Germline-derived CDR1 and CDR2 are KGHDR and SFDVKD. V was shortened by 3 bases and J by 2 bases, with 5 bases between the two germline ends. CDR3 sequence reads: CATSDPPTDTQYF. The CDR3 DNA is TGTGCCACCAGTGATCCCCCCACAGATACGCAGTATTTT.

The rearrangement uses TRBV5-5 and TRBJ2-3, with 11 positions matching TRBD2. The CDR3 spans 14 residues. Germline CDR1 and CDR2: SGHKS and YYEKEE (reference sequence). J was trimmed by 4 bases and V by 3 bases; bases with no gene match: 1. The CDR3 nucleotides read TGTGCCAGCAGCTGGGGACTAGCGGCAGATACGCAGTATTTT. This gives the protein CASSWGLAADTQYF. Together with reference TRBV5-5 and TRBJ2-3, the CDR3 gives the full variable domain: DAGVTQSPTHLIKTRGQQVTLRCSPISGHKSVSWYQQVLGQGPQFIFQYYEKEERGRGNFPDRFSARQFPNYSSELNVNALLLGDSALYLCASSWGLAADTQYFGPGTRLTVL.

V gene TRBV3-1 (or the pseudogene TRBV3-2) combines with J gene TRBJ2-3, with TRBD2 matching over 10 bases. This CDR3 is built from 18 residues. V lost 4 bases to trimming and J lost 2 bases; unmatched junction nucleotides: 12. Germline V gene lookup returns CDR1 LGHDT and CDR2 YNNKEL (reference sequence). This chain's CDR3 is CASSPGASGGISTDTQYF. The DNA of the CDR3 is TGTGCCAGCAGCCCGGGGGCTAGCGGGGGAATCTCCACAGATACGCAGTATTTT.

The chain uses TRBV19 and TRBJ1-2, with 7 positions matching TRBD1. The CDR3 has 14 residues. Germline CDR1 is LNHDA and CDR2 is SQIVND (reference sequence). V trimming: 10 bases; J trimming: 2 bases; junction bases outside the gene matches: 10. CDR3 in amino acids: CATATGPNNYGYTF. As DNA, the CDR3 is TGTGCCACCGCGACAGGGCCAAACAACTATGGCTACACCTTC.